The following is a TCR beta chain sequence with its context. The target antigen is unknown. TCRdb's copy holds only in-frame clones and misses some; the assay was immunoSEQ multiplex PCR. The sample yields under 3,500 clones, roughly 81% seen once. Trimming shortened V by 1 base and J by 6 bases, and 15 bases separated the two germline ends. This CDR3 has 16 amino acids. Germline CDR1 LGHNA, CDR2 YSLEER. This entry comes from a study of T cells after posttransplantation cyclophosphamide. Study conclusions and caveats: Later blood repertoires were often dominated by clones from the donor CD8+ memory compartment. Blood and skin or GI T cell repertoires showed limited TRB overlap.

The sequenced material came from PBMCs. This chain links TRBV4-3 with TRBJ2-2; D may be TRBD2 (6 bases). This receptor was identified in a man aged 30 to 39 with a blood cancer, CMV-positive, and with a related stem cell donor. The CDR3: CASSQAWGVAAGELFF. The DNA of the CDR3 is TGCGCCAGCAGCCAAGCGTGGGGAGTAGCGGCCGGGGAGCTGTTTTTT.